The 3 T cell receptor beta chains below all came from one sample that was sequenced in a study of STAT5B mutations in CD4+ large granular lymphocyte leukemia. Data came from immunoSEQ multiplex PCR; TCRdb stores just in-frame clones and leaves some out. The sample records 30,000 to 40,000 clones, 76% being singletons. The sample taken for sequencing was CD4+ T cells from blood buffy coats. These receptors were collected from a human donor in good health.

The chain uses TRBV13 and TRBJ2-1, with TRBD2 matching 12 bases. The CDR3 is made up of 19 amino acids. The trim removed 5 bases at V and 0 bases at J, leaving 11 bases unmatched. Germline CDR1 and CDR2: PRHDT and FYEKMQ (reference sequence). CDR3 DNA sequence: TGTGCCAGCAGCGGGGGGGTACTAGCGGGGGGCTTCTCCTACAATGAGCAGTTCTTC. Translation: CASSGGVLAGGFSYNEQFF. The entire variable domain, with the rest obtained from reference TRBV13 and TRBJ2-1, is as follows: AAGVIQSPRHLIKEKRETATLKCYPIPRHDTVYWYQQGPGQDPQFLISFYEKMQSDKGSIPDRFSAQQFSDYHSELNMSSLELGDSALYFCASSGGVLAGGFSYNEQFFGPGTRLTVL.

The V call is TRBV2, the J call TRBJ2-1, with TRBD2 matching 11 bases. Per the germline V gene, CDR1 is SNHLY and CDR2 is FYNNEI. The CDR3 totals 18 residues. Trimming took 0 bases from V and 6 from J; bases not matched to a gene: 10. The CDR3 DNA follows: TGTGCCAGCAGTGAAGCGCTTCCGTTTAGCGGGAGGGCCAATGAGCAGTTCTTC. Protein: CASSEALPFSGRANEQFF.

This clone occurred a few times. CDR3 DNA sequence: TGTGCCAGCAGCACTGGACAGGGTCCTGAAGCTTTCTTT. Residues: CASSTGQGPEAFF. The chain links TRBV2 to TRBJ1-1; 8 nucleotides agree with TRBD1. The CDR3 is made up of 13 amino acids. Germline V CDR1 and CDR2: SNHLY, FYNNEI. J gave up 6 bases and V 6 bases, and 6 bases lay outside the gene matches.